This T cell receptor (beta chain) was captured in a study of circulating CD8 cells and anti-PD-1 response in melanoma. At the level of the study: Of some 13 patients, seven got anti-PD-1 first and six had prior therapy. Non-responders showed stable or progressive disease; responders showed complete or partial response.

Overall study findings and caveats: Peptide assays on expanded sorted subsets replaced tumor-based reactivity testing.

Germline V gene data show CDR1 as MDHEN and CDR2 as SYDVKM. Trimming cost V 6 bases and J 2 bases; bases outside gene matches: 3. This CDR3 is built from 13 residues. The QIAseq Immune Repertoire TCR panel built the libraries from roughly 15 ng of total RNA. A single record per CDR3 protein comes from TCRdb applying MiXCR to the reads. Of 1,500 to 2,500 distinct CDR3 sequences in the sample, roughly 6% are singletons; the top ten hold less than 4%. By share, this clonotype ranks as medium-sized. Its antigen is as yet unknown. Sorting of live CD3+CD8+TCRalphabeta+ cells by PD-1 and/or TIGIT gave four subsets.

This sequence joins TRBV28 and TRBJ1-2; 7 nucleotides agree with TRBD1. The TCR originated in a human donor with melanoma. Sequences were derived from CD8+ T cells from PBMCs, sampled at baseline or after one month of anti-PD-1 therapy (not recorded which). The CDR3 bases are TGTGCCAGCAGCACGACAGGGAACTATGGCTACACCTTC. It specifies CASSTTGNYGYTF.